Listed here are 3 T cell receptor beta chains from one sample, sequenced in a study of chemoradiotherapy in HPV16-positive cancers. Sequencing used immunoSEQ multiplex PCR; TCRdb keeps in-frame clones, though not all of them. This sample carries 40,000 or so clones, roughly 77% of them seen once, and the ten largest clones take 4.5% to 6.5%. Specimen: blood, collected from a patient who underwent chemoradiotherapy. The receptors were gathered from a human donor with HPV-associated anogenital cancer.

The chain couples TRBV2 to TRBJ2-7; D not certain. Germline values: CDR1 SNHLY, CDR2 FYNNEI. With 6 bases removed from V and 3 bases from J, the gap between germline ends came to 15 bases. The CDR3 spans 14 residues. Here the CDR3 reads CASRKDLTSYEQYF. CDR3 coding DNA: TGTGCCAGCAGAAAGGACCTAACGAGCTACGAGCAGTACTTC.

This sequence joins TRBV6-1 and TRBJ1-2; weak D call: TRBD1 (5 bases). CDR1 is MNHNS and CDR2 is SASEGT in the germline V gene. V was shortened by 1 base and J by 2 bases, with 11 bases between the two germline ends. The CDR3 contains 15 residues. The CDR3 DNA follows: TGTGCCAGCAGTGAAGTTGGTCAGGGCAACTATGGCTACACCTTC. Translation: CASSEVGQGNYGYTF.

The rearrangement links TRBV18 to TRBJ2-3; 7 bases are shared with TRBD2. The CDR3 contains 16 residues. In germline, CDR1 is KGHSH, CDR2 LQKENI. The trim removed 1 base at V and 4 bases at J, leaving 8 bases unmatched. The CDR3, as DNA: TGTGCCAGCTCACCACGGGGAGGGAGTAGTCCAGATACGCAGTATTTT. Its translation: CASSPRGGSSPDTQYF.